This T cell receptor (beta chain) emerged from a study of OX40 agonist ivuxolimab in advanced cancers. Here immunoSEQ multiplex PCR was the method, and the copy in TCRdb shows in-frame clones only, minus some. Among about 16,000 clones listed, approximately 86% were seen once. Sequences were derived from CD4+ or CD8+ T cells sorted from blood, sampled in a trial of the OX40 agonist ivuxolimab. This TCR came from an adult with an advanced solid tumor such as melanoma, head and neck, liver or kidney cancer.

CDR3 residues: CASSRWGASDEQYF. CDR3 nucleotides: TGTGCCAGCTCACGATGGGGGGCAAGTGACGAGCAGTACTTC. This sequence joins TRBV18 and TRBJ2-7; possibly TRBD1 or TRBD2 for D (6 bases each). CDR3 size: 14 residues. Germline assignment: CDR1 KGHSH and CDR2 LQKENI. Trimming took off 4 bases at V and 5 bases at J, with 15 bases between the two ends.